The 12 T cell receptor beta chains listed next were all sequenced from one sample in a study of vaccination and CD4 T cells after COVID-19. Treatment: approximately nine-day PBMC culture with coronavirus spike peptide pools or control peptides (ViraFEST assay). These receptors are not linked to any known antigen. Sequencing of DNA taken from cultured CD4+ T cells relied on the Oncomine TCR Beta short-read assay. Each CDR3 protein gets one entry after TCRdb re-called the PCR reads with MiXCR. The table lists about 10,000 distinct CDR3 sequences, about 60% of them singletons. The source material was CD4+ T cells from blood, cultured in vitro. These receptors originate from a human donor who had recovered from COVID-19.

The J gene is TRBJ2-3, the V gene TRBV11-1, with TRBD2 identical over 7 bases. The germline gives CDR1 SGHAT, CDR2 FQDESV (reference sequence). The CDR3 extends over 15 amino acids. Unmatched junction bases numbered 7, after V lost 5 bases and J lost 2 bases. The chain's CDR3 is CASSQLARNTDTQYF. The CDR3 DNA reads as TGTGCCAGCAGCCAACTAGCGCGTAACACAGATACGCAGTATTTT.

V and J are TRBV20-1 and TRBJ2-7, with D maybe TRBD2 (7 bases). Trimming removed 7 bases from V and 6 bases from J, with 19 bases in between. The CDR3 spans 13 residues. CDR1 and CDR2 from the germline V gene are DFQATT and SNEGSKA (reference sequence). The CDR3: CSVRGGWALEQYF. The CDR3 bases are TGCAGTGTAAGGGGGGGTTGGGCCCTCGAGCAGTACTTC.

This clonotype occurred a few times. The chain has TRBV20-1 and TRBJ2-7, with D maybe TRBD1 (6 bases). CDR1 and CDR2 from the germline V gene are DFQATT and SNEGSKA (reference sequence). Trimming shortened V by 3 bases and J by 0 bases, and 9 bases separated the two germline ends. The CDR3 has 13 residues. The DNA of the CDR3 is TGCAGTGCTAGCTTGGACAGCTCCTACGAGCAGTACTTC. It encodes CSASLDSSYEQYF.

This chain joins TRBV20-1 and TRBJ2-3; TRBD2 matches 9 bases. Germline CDR1 and CDR2: DFQATT and SNEGSKA (reference sequence). The V and J ends lost 3 bases and 2 bases, in that order; junction bases with no gene match: 6. The CDR3 contains 15 residues. The CDR3 reads CSASSLAGTTDTQYF. Here the CDR3 DNA reads TGCAGTGCTAGTAGTCTAGCGGGGACCACAGATACGCAGTATTTT.

V is TRBV21-1 and J is TRBJ1-5; the table gives TRBD1 as D, unverified against the DNA. TRBV21-1 is given as a pseudogene. The CDR3 loop spans 19 amino acids. DNA of the CDR3: TGTGCCAGCAGCAAAGTTCGCAGGGGCCCGGTTTTGAGCAATCAGCCCCAGCATTTT. Residues: CASSKVRRGPVLSNQPQHF.

This clonotype was seen once. This chain connects TRBV20-1 to TRBJ1-2; D is possibly TRBD1 (6 bases). The CDR3 sequence is 15 residues long. V lost 2 bases and J lost 0, with 13 bases in between. Germline loops: CDR1 DFQATT, CDR2 SNEGSKA (reference sequence). Here the CDR3 DNA reads TGCAGTGCTAGATCTGTGGGACAATCTAACTATGGCTACACCTTC. Amino acids: CSARSVGQSNYGYTF.

The chain carries TRBV12-3 or TRBV12-4 and TRBJ1-6, with 10 nucleotides matching TRBD1. The CDR3 is made up of 15 amino acids. Losses at the gene ends were 6 bases for V and 5 bases for J; bases not matched to a gene: 4. CDR3 sequence reads: CASSIGTGDNSPLHF. The CDR3 DNA is TGTGCCAGCAGCATCGGGACAGGGGATAATTCACCCCTCCACTTT.

Only a few counts were recorded for this clonotype. Mismatch with germline at one junction end may stem from a read error. This chain uses TRBV7-6 with TRBJ1-1; D is uncertain. The CDR3 runs 13 residues. Germline CDR1 reads SGHVS; CDR2 reads FNYEAQ. The CDR3 DNA sequence: TGTGCCACCAGCCGAGAAGTGAACACTGAAGCTTTCTTT. It codes for CATSREVNTEAFF. The full variable domain, its missing parts supplied by reference TRBV7-6 and TRBJ1-1, is GAGVSQSPRYKVTKRGQDVALRCDPISGHVSLYWYRQALGQGPEFLTYFNYEAQQDKSGLPNDRFSAERPEGSISTLTIQRTEQRDSAMYRCATSREVNTEAFFGQGTRLTVV.

V and J are TRBV11-3 and TRBJ1-6; D remains ambiguous. The germline gives CDR1 SGHNT, CDR2 YENEEA. Trimming left V 2 bases short and J 0 bases short, with 8 bases between. This CDR3 region has 16 residues. CDR3 amino acids: CASSLLENSYNSPLHF. CDR3 nucleotide sequence: TGTGCCAGCAGCTTACTGGAAAACTCCTATAATTCACCCCTCCACTTT.

This clonotype was observed a single time. At one end the junction does not follow the germline gene, possibly because of a read error. The J gene is TRBJ1-4, the V gene TRBV20-1; the D gene is possibly TRBD1 (6 bases). This CDR3 spans 15 amino acids. Germline CDR1 DFQATT, CDR2 SNEGSKA (reference sequence). CDR3 region: CSAGDSQGPNEKLFF. The CDR3 DNA sequence: TGCAGTGCTGGAGACTCCCAGGGGCCCAATGAAAAACTGTTTTTT.

The J gene is TRBJ2-3, the V gene TRBV10-3; D is perhaps TRBD2 (5 bases). The CDR3 runs 15 residues. Germline CDR1 ENHRY, CDR2 SYGVKD. The germline V and J ends were trimmed by 5 bases and 4 bases, with 16 bases remaining between them. In nucleotides, the CDR3 is TGTGCCATCAGTCAGAGTCTCCGGGAAGCAGATACGCAGTATTTT. Its translation: CAISQSLREADTQYF.

The V and J genes are TRBV20-1 and TRBJ2-5; 8 bases map to TRBD1. CDR3 length: 13 amino acids. With V trimmed by 5 bases and J by 5 bases, 7 bases remained unmatched. CDR1 is DFQATT, CDR2 SNEGSKA, per germline (reference sequence). The CDR3 protein is CSAPQNRGETQYF. Here the CDR3 DNA reads TGCAGTGCTCCTCAAAACAGGGGGGAGACCCAGTACTTC.